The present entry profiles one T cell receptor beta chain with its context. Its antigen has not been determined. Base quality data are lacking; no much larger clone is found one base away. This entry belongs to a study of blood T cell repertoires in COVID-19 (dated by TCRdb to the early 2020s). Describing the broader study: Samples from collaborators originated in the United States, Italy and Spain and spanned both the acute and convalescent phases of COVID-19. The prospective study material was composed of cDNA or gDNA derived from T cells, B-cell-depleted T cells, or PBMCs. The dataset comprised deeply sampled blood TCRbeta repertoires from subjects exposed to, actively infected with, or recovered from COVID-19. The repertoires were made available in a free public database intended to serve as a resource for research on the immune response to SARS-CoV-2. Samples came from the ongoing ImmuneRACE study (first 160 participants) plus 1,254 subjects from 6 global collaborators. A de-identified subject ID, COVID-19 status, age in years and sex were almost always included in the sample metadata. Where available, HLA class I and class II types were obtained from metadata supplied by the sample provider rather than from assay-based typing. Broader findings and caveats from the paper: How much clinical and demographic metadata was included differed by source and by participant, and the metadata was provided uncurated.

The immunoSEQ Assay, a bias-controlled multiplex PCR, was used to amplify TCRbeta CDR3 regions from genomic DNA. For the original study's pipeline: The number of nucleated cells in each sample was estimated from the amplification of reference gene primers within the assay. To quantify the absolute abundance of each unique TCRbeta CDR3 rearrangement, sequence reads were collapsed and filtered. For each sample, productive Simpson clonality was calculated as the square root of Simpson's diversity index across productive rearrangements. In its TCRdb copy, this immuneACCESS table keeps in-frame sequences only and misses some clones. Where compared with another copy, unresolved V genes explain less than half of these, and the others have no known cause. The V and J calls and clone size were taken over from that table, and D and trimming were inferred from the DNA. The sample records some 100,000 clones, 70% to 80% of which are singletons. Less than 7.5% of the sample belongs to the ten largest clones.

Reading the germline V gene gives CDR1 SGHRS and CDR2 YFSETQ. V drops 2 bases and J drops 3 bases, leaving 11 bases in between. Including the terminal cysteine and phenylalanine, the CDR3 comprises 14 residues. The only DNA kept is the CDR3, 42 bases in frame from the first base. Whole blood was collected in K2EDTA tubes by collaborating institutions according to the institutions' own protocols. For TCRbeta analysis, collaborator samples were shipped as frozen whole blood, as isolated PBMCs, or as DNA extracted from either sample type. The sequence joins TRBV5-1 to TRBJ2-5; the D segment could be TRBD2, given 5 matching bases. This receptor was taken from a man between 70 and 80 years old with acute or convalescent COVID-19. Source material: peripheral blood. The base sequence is TGCGCCAGCAGCTTCCCGGGAACGGAAGAGACCCAGTACTTC. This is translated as CASSFPGTEETQYF.